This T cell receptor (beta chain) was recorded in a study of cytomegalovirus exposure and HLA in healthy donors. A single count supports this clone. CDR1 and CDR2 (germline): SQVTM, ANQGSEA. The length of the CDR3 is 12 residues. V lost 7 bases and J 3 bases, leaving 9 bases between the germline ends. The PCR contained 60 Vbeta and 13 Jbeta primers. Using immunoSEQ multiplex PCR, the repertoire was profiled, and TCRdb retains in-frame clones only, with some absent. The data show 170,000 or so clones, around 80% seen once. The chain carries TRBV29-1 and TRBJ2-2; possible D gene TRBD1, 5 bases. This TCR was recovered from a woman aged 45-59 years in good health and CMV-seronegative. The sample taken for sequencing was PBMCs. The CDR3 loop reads CSADRYTGELFF. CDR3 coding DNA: TGCAGCGCCGACAGATACACCGGGGAGCTGTTTTTT.